This T cell receptor (beta chain) appears in the sequencing data of a study of control samples from healthy donors and cancer patients. V was pared by 1 base and J by 0 bases, with 4 bases between. The CDR3 runs 14 residues. Germline values: CDR1 SGHTA, CDR2 FQGNSA. Repertoires were generated with immunoSEQ multiplex PCR, while TCRdb's copy carries only in-frame clones and drops some. The sample records about 89,000 clones, approximately 86% being singletons. This clonotype was sampled from a man aged 25 to 40 in good health. The sequencing input was blood. The chain combines TRBV7-2 with TRBJ1-3; no reliable D call. The CDR3 nucleotides are TGTGCCAGCAGCTTAGTTTCCTCTGGAAACACCATATATTTT. It encodes CASSLVSSGNTIYF. Full variable domain (rest looked up from reference TRBV7-2 and TRBJ1-3): GAGVSQSPSNKVTEKGKDVELRCDPISGHTALYWYRQSLGQGLEFLIYFQGNSAPDKSGLPSDRFSAERTGGSVSTLTIQRTQQEDSAVYLCASSLVSSGNTIYFGEGSWLTVV.